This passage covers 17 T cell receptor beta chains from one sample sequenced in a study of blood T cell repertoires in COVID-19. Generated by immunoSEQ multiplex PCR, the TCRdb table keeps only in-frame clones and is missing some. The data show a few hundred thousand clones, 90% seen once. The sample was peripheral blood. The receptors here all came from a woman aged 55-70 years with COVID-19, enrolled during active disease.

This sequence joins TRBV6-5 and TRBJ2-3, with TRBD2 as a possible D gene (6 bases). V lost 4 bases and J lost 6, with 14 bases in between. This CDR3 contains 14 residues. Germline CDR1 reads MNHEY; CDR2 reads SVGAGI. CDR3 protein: CASSWRRGVDTQYF. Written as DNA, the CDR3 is TGTGCCAGCAGTTGGAGGCGGGGAGTGGATACGCAGTATTTT.

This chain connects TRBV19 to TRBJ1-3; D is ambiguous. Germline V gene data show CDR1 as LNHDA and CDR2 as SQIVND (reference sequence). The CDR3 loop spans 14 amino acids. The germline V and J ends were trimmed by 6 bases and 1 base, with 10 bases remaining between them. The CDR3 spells CASRQEGSGNTIYF. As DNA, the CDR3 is TGTGCCAGTAGGCAGGAGGGATCTGGAAACACCATATATTTT.

The CDR3 bases are TGTGCCAGCAGCTTGAGGGGGTTCACCGGGGAGCTGTTTTTT. Encoded protein: CASSLRGFTGELFF. The chain is built from TRBV5-8 and TRBJ2-2, with D maybe TRBD1 (6 bases). V was clipped by 1 base and J by 4 bases, with 8 bases between them. Germline CDR1 SGHTS, CDR2 YDEGEE. The CDR3 has 14 residues.

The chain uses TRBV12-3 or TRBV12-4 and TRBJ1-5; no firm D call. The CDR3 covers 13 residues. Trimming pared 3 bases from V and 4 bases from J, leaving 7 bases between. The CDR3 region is CASSLRWNQPQHF. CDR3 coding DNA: TGTGCCAGCAGTTTGCGGTGGAATCAGCCCCAGCATTTT.

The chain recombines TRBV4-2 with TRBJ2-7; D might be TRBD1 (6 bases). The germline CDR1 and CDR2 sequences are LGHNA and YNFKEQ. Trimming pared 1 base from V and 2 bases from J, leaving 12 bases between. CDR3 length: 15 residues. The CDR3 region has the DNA TGTGCCAGCAGCCAAGCGTCGGGACAAGCCTACGAGCAGTACTTC. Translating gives CASSQASGQAYEQYF.

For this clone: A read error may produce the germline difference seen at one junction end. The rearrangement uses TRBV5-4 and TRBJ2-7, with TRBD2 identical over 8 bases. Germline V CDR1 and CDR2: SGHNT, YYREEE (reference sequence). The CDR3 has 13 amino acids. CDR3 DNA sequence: TGTGCCAGCAGCTTGGCCGGGGGGGATGAGCGGTACTTC. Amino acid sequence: CASSLAGGDERYF.

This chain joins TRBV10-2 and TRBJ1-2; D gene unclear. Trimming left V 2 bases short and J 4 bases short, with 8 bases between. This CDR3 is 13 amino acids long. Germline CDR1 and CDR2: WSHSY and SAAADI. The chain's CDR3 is CASSETGGYGYTF. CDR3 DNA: TGCGCCAGCAGTGAGACTGGAGGCTATGGCTACACCTTC.

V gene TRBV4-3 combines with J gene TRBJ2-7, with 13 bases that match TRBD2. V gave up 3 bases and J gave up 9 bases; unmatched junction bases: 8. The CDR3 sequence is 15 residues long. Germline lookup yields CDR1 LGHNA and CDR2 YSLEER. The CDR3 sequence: CASSHTGTSGEWQYF. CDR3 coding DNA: TGCGCCAGCAGCCACACCGGGACTAGCGGGGAATGGCAGTACTTC.

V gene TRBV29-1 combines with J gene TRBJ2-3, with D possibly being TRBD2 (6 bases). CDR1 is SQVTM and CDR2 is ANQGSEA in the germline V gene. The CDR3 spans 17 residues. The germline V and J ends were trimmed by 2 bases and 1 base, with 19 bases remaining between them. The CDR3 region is CSVEFGRGRGGTDTQYF. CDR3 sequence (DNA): TGCAGCGTTGAATTCGGTAGAGGGCGCGGGGGCACAGATACGCAGTATTTT.

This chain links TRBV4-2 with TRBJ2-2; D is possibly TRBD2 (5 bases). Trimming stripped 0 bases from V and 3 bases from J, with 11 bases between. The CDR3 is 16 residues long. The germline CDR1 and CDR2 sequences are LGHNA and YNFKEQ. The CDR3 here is CASSQDLGVDTGELFF. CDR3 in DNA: TGTGCCAGCAGCCAAGATCTGGGAGTCGACACCGGGGAGCTGTTTTTT.

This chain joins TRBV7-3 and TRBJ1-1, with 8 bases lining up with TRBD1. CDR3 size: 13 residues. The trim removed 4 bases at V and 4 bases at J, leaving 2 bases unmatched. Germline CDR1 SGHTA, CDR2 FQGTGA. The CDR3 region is CASSYTGGTEAFF. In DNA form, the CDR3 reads TGTGCCAGCAGCTATACAGGGGGCACTGAAGCTTTCTTT.

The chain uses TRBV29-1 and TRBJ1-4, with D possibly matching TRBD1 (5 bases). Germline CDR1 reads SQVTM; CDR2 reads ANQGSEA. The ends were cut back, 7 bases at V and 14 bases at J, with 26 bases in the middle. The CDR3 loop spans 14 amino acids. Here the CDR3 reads CSATLTERTRRLFF. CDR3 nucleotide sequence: TGCAGCGCTACCCTAACGGAACGGACACGACGCCTGTTTTTT.

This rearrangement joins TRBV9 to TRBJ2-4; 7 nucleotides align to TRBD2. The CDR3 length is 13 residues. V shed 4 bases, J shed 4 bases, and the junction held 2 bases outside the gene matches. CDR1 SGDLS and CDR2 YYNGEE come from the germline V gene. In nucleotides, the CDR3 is TGTGCCAGCAGCCAAGCGGGAAAAAACATTCAGTACTTC. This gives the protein CASSQAGKNIQYF.

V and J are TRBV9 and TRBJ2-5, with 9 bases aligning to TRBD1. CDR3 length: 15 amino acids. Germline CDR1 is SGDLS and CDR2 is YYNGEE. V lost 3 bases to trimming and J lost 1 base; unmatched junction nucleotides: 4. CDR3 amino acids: CASSAGQGSQETQYF. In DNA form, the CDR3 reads TGTGCCAGCAGCGCGGGACAGGGATCCCAAGAGACCCAGTACTTC.

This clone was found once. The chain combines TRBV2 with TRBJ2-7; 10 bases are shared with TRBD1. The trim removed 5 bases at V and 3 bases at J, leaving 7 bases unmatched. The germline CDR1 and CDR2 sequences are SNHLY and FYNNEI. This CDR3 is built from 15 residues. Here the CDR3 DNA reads TGTGCCAGCAGTTGGGACAGGGGCGGACACTACGAGCAGTACTTC. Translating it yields CASSWDRGGHYEQYF.

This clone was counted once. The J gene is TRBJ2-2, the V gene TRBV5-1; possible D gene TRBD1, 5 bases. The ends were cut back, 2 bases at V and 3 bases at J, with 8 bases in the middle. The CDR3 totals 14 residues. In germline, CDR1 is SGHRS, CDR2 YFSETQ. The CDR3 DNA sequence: TGCGCCAGCAGCTTTACAGGAGACACCGGGGAGCTGTTTTTT. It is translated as CASSFTGDTGELFF. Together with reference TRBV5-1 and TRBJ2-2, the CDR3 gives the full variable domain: KAGVTQTPRYLIKTRGQQVTLSCSPISGHRSVSWYQQTPGQGLQFLFEYFSETQRNKGNFPGRFSGRQFSNSRSEMNVSTLELGDSALYLCASSFTGDTGELFFGEGSRLTVL.

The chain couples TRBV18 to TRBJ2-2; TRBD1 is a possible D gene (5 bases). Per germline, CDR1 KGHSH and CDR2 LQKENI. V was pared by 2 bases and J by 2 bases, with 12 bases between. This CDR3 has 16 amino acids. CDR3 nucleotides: TGTGCCAGCTCACCAGGGTCGACAGCAAACACCGGGGAGCTGTTTTTT. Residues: CASSPGSTANTGELFF. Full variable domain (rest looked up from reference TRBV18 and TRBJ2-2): NAGVMQNPRHLVRRRGQEARLRCSPMKGHSHVYWYRQLPEEGLKFMVYLQKENIIDESGMPKERFSAEFPKEGPSILRIQQVVRGDSAAYFCASSPGSTANTGELFFGEGSRLTVL.